A selection of T cell receptor beta chains follows, all from one sample in a study of blood T cell repertoires in COVID-19. Assay: immunoSEQ multiplex PCR; the TCRdb copy retains only in-frame clones and omits some. This table holds roughly 330,000 clones, roughly nine tenths found once. Source material: peripheral blood. All receptors come from a man younger than 35 who had recovered from COVID-19. Both conserved end residues are part of each CDR3. The D gene is left open where the match is weak. The listing skips clone size in some rows; elsewhere it reads once, few, many or a size class.

- TRBJ2-7 TRBV12-3/TRBV12-4 TRBD2 TGTGCCAGCAGCACCGGACTAGAGAGGCAGTACTTC CASSTGLERQYF
- TRBJ1-2 TRBV5-1 TRBD1 TGCGCCAGCAGCACCACAGGGGGCCCGAATGGCTACACCTTC CASSTTGGPNGYTF
- TRBJ2-1 TRBV25-1 - TGTGCCAGCACCAAAACCCACGGGAGTTACAATGAGCAGTTCTTC CASTKTHGSYNEQFF
- TRBJ1-2 TRBV5-5 - TGTGCCAGCAGCTTGGCGGACATAAACAACTATGGCTACACCTTC CASSLADINNYGYTF
- TRBJ2-1 TRBV6-2/TRBV6-3 TRBD2 TGTGCCAGCAGTTATCCGGGGGGGGAGTTCTTC CASSYPGGEFF
few TRBJ1-5 TRBV27 - TGTGCCAGCAGGGACAGACCCAATCAGCCCCAGCATTTT CASRDRPNQPQHF
- TRBJ2-7 TRBV18 TRBD1 TGTGCCAGCTCATCCGGGACAGGGTATGACGAGCAGTACTTC CASSSGTGYDEQYF
few TRBJ1-3 TRBV6-5 - TGTGCCAGCAGTTATAGTGTCCACTCTGGAAACACCATATATTTT CASSYSVHSGNTIYF
- TRBJ1-2 TRBV19 TRBD1 TGTGCCAGTAGTCCGCGGACAGGCCCGGCCTTTTGGTACTATGGCTACACCTTC CASSPRTGPAFWYYGYTF
- TRBJ1-1 TRBV11-2 TRBD1 TGTGCCAGCAAGAGCGCGGACAGGGGCGCTTTCTTT CASKSADRGAFF
- TRBJ2-3 TRBV29-1 - TGCAGCGTTGAAAAGGGGGCCAGCGGGGATACGCAGTATTTT CSVEKGASGDTQYF
- TRBJ1-4 TRBV7-9 - TGTGCCAGCAGCTTTAGTGAAAAACTGTTTTTT CASSFSEKLFF
- TRBJ1-4 TRBV4-2 - TGTGCCAGCAGCCAAGATCACGGTAGGGGGACCATTAATGAAAAACTGTTTTTT CASSQDHGRGTINEKLFF
- TRBJ2-5 TRBV2 - TGTGCCAGCAGTGCTATTCGGGAGACCCAGTACTTC CASSAIRETQYF
- TRBJ2-1 TRBV5-1 TRBD2 TGCGCCAGCAGCTCCCGGACTAGCGGGTCGACCTACAATGAGCAGTTCTTC CASSSRTSGSTYNEQFF
- TRBJ1-4 TRBV5-6 - TGTGCCAGCAGCCAGGACAGACGGCGGACAAATGAAAAACTGTTTTTT CASSQDRRRTNEKLFF
- TRBJ2-7 TRBV12-3/TRBV12-4 - TGTGCCAGCGGCCCAGGTTTGTCCTACGAGCAGTACTTC CASGPGLSYEQYF
- TRBJ1-2 TRBV3-1/TRBV3-2 - TGTGCCAGCAGCCAAGATCAACAGTTAGGCTACACCTTC CASSQDQQLGYTF
- TRBJ2-5 TRBV12-3/TRBV12-4 - TGTGCCAGCAGCCAATCCCGGGGGACCCAGTACTTC CASSQSRGTQYF
- TRBJ2-2 TRBV3-1/TRBV3-2 TRBD2 TGTGCCAGCAGCCCCCTAGCGGGAGGTTTGACCGGGGAGCTGTTTTTT CASSPLAGGLTGELFF
- TRBJ2-2 TRBV7-6 TRBD1 TGTGCCAGCAGCCCTTTCTCCTCCGGGACAGGAACCGGGGAGCTGTTTTTT CASSPFSSGTGTGELFF
- TRBJ1-1 TRBV14 - TGTGCCAGCAGCCAAGATTTACCATGGAGCACTGAAGCTTTCTTT CASSQDLPWSTEAFF
few TRBJ2-7 TRBV5-1 - TGCGCCAGCAGCTTTGGGGGGGCAGGCCGTAGCGAGCAGTACTTC CASSFGGAGRSEQYF
- TRBJ2-2 TRBV6-5 - TGTGCCAGCAGCCCACAGGGAATTCCCGGGGAGCTGTTTTTT CASSPQGIPGELFF
- TRBJ1-1 TRBV12-3/TRBV12-4 - TGTGCCAGCAGTTTAAGGGAGAGCGCTGAAGCTTTCTTT CASSLRESAEAFF
- TRBJ1-1 TRBV6-5 - TGTGCCAGCCATCGTAGGGGATACACTGAAGCTTTCTTT CASHRRGYTEAFF
- TRBJ2-5 TRBV5-4 TRBD2 TGTGCCAGCAGCTCGCAGACTAGCGGGAGCGGTTCAGAGACCCAGTACTTC CASSSQTSGSGSETQYF
- TRBJ2-1 TRBV19 - TGTGCCAGTAGTATCGCCGCCCCGAGCTACAATGAGCAGTTCTTC CASSIAAPSYNEQFF
- TRBJ2-5 TRBV18 - TGTGCCAGCTCACCTGATGGTGAGGATCGGACCCAGTACTTC CASSPDGEDRTQYF
- TRBJ2-2 TRBV24-1 - TGTGCCACCAGTGATAGGACAGAACCCACCGGGGAGCTGTTTTTT CATSDRTEPTGELFF
- TRBJ1-1 TRBV7-9 - TGTGCCAGCAGCTTATGGATAGGGGCGAACACTGAAGCTTTCTTT CASSLWIGANTEAFF
- TRBJ2-7 TRBV5-1 TRBD2 TGCGCCAGCTCGCCCGGGACTAACTCCTACGAGCAGTACTTC CASSPGTNSYEQYF
few TRBJ2-7 TRBV18 - TGTGCCAGCTCACCACCGACAGGAACCTACGAGCAGTACTTC CASSPPTGTYEQYF
once TRBJ1-1 TRBV6-4 - TGTGCCAGCAGCCCTCAGGGAAGCACTGAAGCTTTCTTT CASSPQGSTEAFF
few TRBJ2-3 TRBV6-5 TRBD1 TGTGCCAGCAGTAGACAGGGGGATACGCAGTATTTT CASSRQGDTQYF
- TRBJ1-5 TRBV2 - TGTGCCAGCAGTGAAGATACGTACAGAAATCAGCCCCAGCATTTT CASSEDTYRNQPQHF
- TRBJ1-2 TRBV3-1/TRBV3-2 TRBD1 TGTGCCAGCAGCCGCCGGGACAGTACGGGCTACACCTTC CASSRRDSTGYTF